Listed here is a single T cell receptor beta chain. TCRdb ran MiXCR on the reads and lists one entry per CDR3 protein. The sample shows hundreds of thousands of distinct CDR3 sequences, about 17% of them seen only once. These data are taken from a study of T cell repertoires in cytomegalovirus infection. CDR1 and CDR2 from the germline V gene are MDHEN and SYDVKM. The CDR3 is made up of 14 amino acids. Trimming took off 4 bases at V and 5 bases at J, with 11 bases between the two ends. This clonotype was obtained from a human donor in good health (CMV status not recorded). Some clones in this sample may be carry-over from other donors' samples. This chain links TRBV28 with TRBJ2-2; D unresolved. Input material: PBMCs. CDR3: CASSSNLITGELFF. In nucleotides, the CDR3 is TGTGCCAGCAGTTCAAACCTCATAACCGGGGAGCTGTTTTTT. The variable domain in full, completed from reference TRBV28 and TRBJ2-2, reads DVKVTQSSRYLVKRTGEKVFLECVQDMDHENMFWYRQDPGLGLRLIYFSYDVKMKEKGDIPEGYSVSREKKERFSLILESASTNQTSMYLCASSSNLITGELFFGEGSRLTVL.